This T cell receptor (beta chain) was found in a study of shared clonotypes between healthy human individuals. Sorted-subset replicate PCR reactions contained roughly 190 ng DNA, corresponding to approximately 30,000 T cell genomes. TCRdb's table, derived via immunoSEQ multiplex PCR, lists solely in-frame clones and lacks some. The table includes about 1.1 million clones, about 80% detected once. As to this clone: Its antigen is not known.

Findings and limits, study-wide: Blood was the sole source, and tissue repertoires probably differ.

The germline gives CDR1 MDHEN, CDR2 SYDVKM. This CDR3 region has 13 residues. V lost 7 bases, J lost 0 bases, and 9 bases lay in between. The sequencing sample was made of memory CD4+ T cells from PBMCs. Specified subset: CD45RA-negative fraction. The chain has TRBV28 and TRBJ1-2; no clear D gene. The source is a young man in good health. Some clones in this sample may be carry-over from other donors' samples. In DNA form, the CDR3 reads TGTGCCAGCATCTCCGGGTCTAACTATGGCTACACCTTC. This gives the protein CASISGSNYGYTF.